This T cell receptor (beta chain) was documented in a study of blood T cell repertoires in COVID-19. Background on the study: In each case, the material was cDNA or gDNA derived from T cells, B-cell-depleted T cells, or PBMCs.

Trimming shortened V by 4 bases and J by 4 bases, and 9 bases separated the two germline ends. The CDR3 runs to 13 residues. Germline V lookup: CDR1 SGHTA, CDR2 FQGNSA. In the original processing: Nucleated cell counts were estimated from reference gene primer amplification. This table comes from immunoSEQ multiplex PCR, and its TCRdb copy is limited to in-frame clones, with some not included. V and J calls and clone size are those listed in that table; D and trimming were worked out from the DNA. The table lists some 30,000 clones, roughly 85% of them singletons. The sample taken for sequencing was peripheral blood. The V gene is TRBV7-2, the J gene TRBJ2-3; no firm D call. This TCR was sampled from a man aged 55 to 70 with active COVID-19. CDR3 coding DNA: TGTGCCAGCAGCTCCCCCCCCTCAGATACGCAGTATTTT. Its protein is CASSSPPSDTQYF. Full variable domain (outside the CDR3, taken from reference TRBV7-2 and TRBJ2-3): GAGVSQSPSNKVTEKGKDVELRCDPISGHTALYWYRQSLGQGLEFLIYFQGNSAPDKSGLPSDRFSAERTGGSVSTLTIQRTQQEDSAVYLCASSSPPSDTQYFGPGTRLTVL.